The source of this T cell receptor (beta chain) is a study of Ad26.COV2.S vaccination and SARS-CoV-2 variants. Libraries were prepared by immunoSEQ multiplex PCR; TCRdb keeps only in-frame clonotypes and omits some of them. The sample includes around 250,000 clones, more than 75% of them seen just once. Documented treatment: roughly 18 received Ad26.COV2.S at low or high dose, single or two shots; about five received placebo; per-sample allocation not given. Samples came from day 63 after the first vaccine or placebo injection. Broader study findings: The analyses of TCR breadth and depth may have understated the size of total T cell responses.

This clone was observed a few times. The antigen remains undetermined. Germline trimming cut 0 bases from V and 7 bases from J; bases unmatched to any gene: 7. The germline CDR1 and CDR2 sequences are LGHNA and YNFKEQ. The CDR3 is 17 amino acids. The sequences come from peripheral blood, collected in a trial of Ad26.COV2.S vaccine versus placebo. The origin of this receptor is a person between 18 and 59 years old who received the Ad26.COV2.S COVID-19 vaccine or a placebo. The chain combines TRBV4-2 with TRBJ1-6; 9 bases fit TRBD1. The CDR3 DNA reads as TGTGCCAGCAGCCAAGATCTAGGGACAGGGACCAATTCACCCCTCCACTTT. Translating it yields CASSQDLGTGTNSPLHF.